A single sample gave rise to the 15 T cell receptor beta chains below, sequenced in a study of T cells in Graves' hyperthyroidism and ophthalmopathy. Template material for amplifying TCR beta CDR3 regions consisted of RNA transcripts. HTBI primers were used for first-round RT-PCR of the TCR CDR3. TCRdb analysed the multiplex PCR reads with MiXCR anew, one entry per CDR3 protein. The top ten clones hold 44% of a sample with approximately 200,000 distinct CDR3 sequences, approximately 20% of them seen once. Sequenced sample: blood. These receptors were collected from a middle-aged man with Graves' hyperthyroidism.

In its sample, this clonotype was seen many times. The chain carries TRBV11-3 and TRBJ2-7; 7 positions agree with TRBD1. CDR3 length equals 13 residues. CDR1 is SGHNT and CDR2 is YENEEA in the germline V gene. The ends lost 5 bases at V and 6 bases at J; junction bases unmatched: 7. CDR3 in amino acids: CASSMTGISEQYF. In nucleotides, the CDR3 is TGTGCCAGCAGCATGACAGGGATCTCCGAGCAGTACTTC.

This clonotype was recorded at least ten times. The CDR3 sequence is CASGLYPAGSYNEQFF. DNA of the CDR3: TGTGCTAGTGGTTTGTATCCGGCCGGTTCATACAATGAGCAGTTCTTC. This chain joins TRBV12-5 and TRBJ2-1; D call uncertain. Germline V lookup: CDR1 LGHNT, CDR2 FRNRAP. V dropped 2 bases and J dropped 4 bases, with 15 bases sitting between them. The CDR3 spans 16 residues.

In its sample, this clonotype was seen many times. The rearrangement joins TRBV6-1 to TRBJ2-7; TRBD1 aligns across 9 bases. Trimming took 6 bases from V and 5 from J; bases not matched to a gene: 8. CDR1 MNHNS and CDR2 SASEGT come from the germline V gene. The CDR3 consists of 14 residues. CDR3 DNA sequence: TGTGCCAGCAGGGACCCGGGACAGGGCCACGAGCAGTACTTC. Protein: CASRDPGQGHEQYF.

Comments on this clonotype: Sequence at one end of the junction differs from germline and may be a read error. This chain joins TRBV6-5 and TRBJ1-1; no definite D call. Per the germline V gene, CDR1 is MNHEY and CDR2 is SVGAGI. This CDR3 has 14 amino acids. The CDR3 nucleotides read TGTGCCAGCGGTTACTCGACGTCGGGCACTGAAGCTTTCTTT. Its translation: CASGYSTSGTEAFF.

Many counts were recorded for this clonotype. The chain's CDR3 is CASSPPGGVNYGYTF. Here the CDR3 DNA reads TGTGCCAGCTCACCACCCGGGGGCGTTAACTATGGCTACACCTTC. The chain recombines TRBV18 with TRBJ1-2; a possible D gene is TRBD1 (6 bases). CDR1 and CDR2 (germline): KGHSH, LQKENI. V gave up 0 bases and J gave up 1 base, with 9 bases separating them. The CDR3 sequence is 15 residues long.

This clonotype was seen many times. The chain carries TRBV20-1 and TRBJ2-2, with TRBD1 as a possible D gene (6 bases). CDR1 and CDR2 (germline): DFQATT, SNEGSKA (reference sequence). V was pared by 2 bases and J by 4 bases, with 14 bases between. This CDR3 is built from 15 residues. Here the CDR3 reads CSARRGGQVTGELFF. The CDR3 DNA reads as TGCAGTGCTAGAAGAGGGGGTCAAGTCACCGGGGAGCTGTTTTTT.

This clonotype was recorded many times. Relative to the germline gene, one junction end is altered; a read error may explain this. The chain couples TRBV30 to TRBJ1-3; D unresolved. This CDR3 is 14 amino acids long. CDR1 is GTSNPN and CDR2 is SVGIG in the germline V gene (reference sequence). CDR3 in amino acids: CAWSIRGIGDTIYF. The CDR3, as DNA: TGTGCCTGGAGTATCCGGGGAATTGGAGACACCATATATTTT.

This clonotype was detected ten times or more. The chain links TRBV5-6 to TRBJ2-1, with a tentative D call TRBD1 (5 bases). Trimming cost V 4 bases and J 0 bases, with 14 bases left between them. This CDR3 has 16 residues. Germline V lookup: CDR1 SGHDT, CDR2 YYEEEE. The CDR3 spells CASSRDRLSSYNEQFF. For the CDR3, the DNA is TGTGCCAGCAGCAGAGACAGACTTAGCTCCTACAATGAGCAGTTCTTC.

This clonotype occurred once. One junction end disagrees with the germline gene, perhaps due to a read error. The genes are TRBV5-1 and TRBJ2-7; 7 bases match TRBD1. Germline loops: CDR1 SGHRS, CDR2 YFSETQ. The CDR3 is 15 amino acids. This CDR3 is CANSWNPGGSYEQYF. The CDR3 region has the DNA TGTGCCAACAGCTGGAATCCAGGGGGATCCTACGAGCAGTACTTC.

This clonotype occurred many times. The chain recombines TRBV2 with TRBJ2-7; 8 positions agree with TRBD1. CDR1 and CDR2 (germline): SNHLY, FYNNEI. The CDR3 has 14 residues. V lost 7 bases, J lost 0 bases, and 5 bases stayed unmatched. Here the CDR3 DNA reads TGTGCCAGCAAATTACAGGGGGTCTCCTACGAGCAGTACTTC. It codes for CASKLQGVSYEQYF.

The chain has TRBV20-1 and TRBJ2-4; 8 bases align to TRBD1. The trim removed 0 bases at V and 6 bases at J, leaving 16 bases unmatched. CDR1 DFQATT and CDR2 SNEGSKA come from the germline V gene (reference sequence). The CDR3 covers 18 residues. The CDR3 sequence: CSARDLDRVKGFGNIQYF. In DNA, the CDR3 is TGCAGTGCTAGAGATCTGGACAGGGTAAAAGGCTTCGGAAACATTCAGTACTTC.

The chain couples TRBV20-1 to TRBJ2-1; 13 nucleotides align to TRBD2. Germline CDR1 is DFQATT and CDR2 is SNEGSKA (reference sequence). J was trimmed by 0 bases and V by 0 bases; bases with no gene match: 8. The CDR3 totals 19 residues. DNA for the CDR3: TGCAGTGCTAGAGATAGCGGACTAGCGGGGGCGAGCTCCTACAATGAGCAGTTCTTC. Protein sequence: CSARDSGLAGASSYNEQFF.

V is TRBV3-1 and J is TRBJ2-6; D is undetermined. Looked up from germline, CDR1 is LGHDT and CDR2 is YNNKEL (reference sequence). This CDR3 spans 19 amino acids. V was pared by 1 base and J by 0 bases, with 16 bases between. The CDR3 DNA follows: TGTGCCAGCAGCCAAGGGTTTGGAAGGGCAAGCTCTGGGGCCAACGTCCTGACTTTC. This sequence encodes CASSQGFGRASSGANVLTF.

V and J are TRBV11-2 and TRBJ1-3; D ambiguous. V lost 2 bases and J 0 bases, leaving 20 bases between the germline ends. The CDR3 extends over 19 amino acids. The V gene's germline CDR1 is SGHAT and CDR2 FQNNGV. DNA for the CDR3: TGTGCCAGCAGCTTAAGCCGCCTCGTGGGCCCCTCCTCTGGAAACACCATATATTTT. Residues: CASSLSRLVGPSSGNTIYF. Full variable domain (rest looked up from reference TRBV11-2 and TRBJ1-3): EAGVAQSPRYKIIEKRQSVAFWCNPISGHATLYWYQQILGQGPKLLIQFQNNGVVDDSQLPKDRFSAERLKGVDSTLKIQPAKLEDSAVYLCASSLSRLVGPSSGNTIYFGEGSWLTVV.

The rearrangement links TRBV29-1 to TRBJ1-5; TRBD1 aligns across 7 bases. The CDR3 has 12 residues. Looked up from germline, CDR1 is SQVTM and CDR2 is ANQGSEA. J was trimmed by 5 bases and V by 6 bases; bases with no gene match: 4. The chain's CDR3 is CSVRQGDQPQHF. The CDR3 DNA follows: TGCAGCGTCCGACAGGGCGATCAGCCCCAGCATTTT.